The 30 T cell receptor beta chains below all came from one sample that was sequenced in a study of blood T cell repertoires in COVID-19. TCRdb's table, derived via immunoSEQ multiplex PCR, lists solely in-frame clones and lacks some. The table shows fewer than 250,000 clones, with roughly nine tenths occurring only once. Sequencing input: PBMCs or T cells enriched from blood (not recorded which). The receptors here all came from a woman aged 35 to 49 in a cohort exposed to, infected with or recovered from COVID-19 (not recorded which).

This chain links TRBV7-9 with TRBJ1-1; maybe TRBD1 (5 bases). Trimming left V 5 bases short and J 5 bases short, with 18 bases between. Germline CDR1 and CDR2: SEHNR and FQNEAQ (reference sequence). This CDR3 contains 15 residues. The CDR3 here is CASSPPQGSATEAFF. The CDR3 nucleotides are TGTGCCAGCAGCCCCCCCCAGGGAAGTGCGACTGAAGCTTTCTTT.

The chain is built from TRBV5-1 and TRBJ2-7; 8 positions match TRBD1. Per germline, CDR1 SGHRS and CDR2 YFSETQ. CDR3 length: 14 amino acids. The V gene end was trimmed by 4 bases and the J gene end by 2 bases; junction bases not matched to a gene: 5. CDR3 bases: TGCGCCAGCAGCGTGGACAGGGCAACCTACGAGCAGTACTTC. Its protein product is CASSVDRATYEQYF.

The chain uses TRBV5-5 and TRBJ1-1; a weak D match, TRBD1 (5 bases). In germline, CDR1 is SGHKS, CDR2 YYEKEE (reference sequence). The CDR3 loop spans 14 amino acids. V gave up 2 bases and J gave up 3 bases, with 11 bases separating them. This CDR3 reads CASSLTAGYTEAFF. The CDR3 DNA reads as TGTGCCAGCAGCTTAACAGCAGGGTACACTGAAGCTTTCTTT.

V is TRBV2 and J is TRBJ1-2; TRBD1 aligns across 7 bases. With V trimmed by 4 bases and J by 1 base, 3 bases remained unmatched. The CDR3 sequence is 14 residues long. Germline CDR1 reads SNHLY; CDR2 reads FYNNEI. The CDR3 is CASSAGTDNYGYTF. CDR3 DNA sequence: TGTGCCAGCAGTGCCGGGACAGATAACTATGGCTACACCTTC.

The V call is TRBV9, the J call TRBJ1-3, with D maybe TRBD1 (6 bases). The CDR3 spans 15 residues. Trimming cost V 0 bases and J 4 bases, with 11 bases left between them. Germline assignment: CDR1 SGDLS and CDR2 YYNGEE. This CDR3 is CASSVVGGRGNTIYF. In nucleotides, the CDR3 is TGTGCCAGCAGCGTAGTGGGGGGGCGCGGAAACACCATATATTTT.

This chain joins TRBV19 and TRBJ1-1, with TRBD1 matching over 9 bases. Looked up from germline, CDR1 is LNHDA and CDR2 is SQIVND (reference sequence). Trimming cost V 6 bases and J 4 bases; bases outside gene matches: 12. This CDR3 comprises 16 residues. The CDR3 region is CASSPLGRQGGTEAFF. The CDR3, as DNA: TGTGCCAGTAGCCCATTAGGGCGACAGGGGGGCACTGAAGCTTTCTTT.

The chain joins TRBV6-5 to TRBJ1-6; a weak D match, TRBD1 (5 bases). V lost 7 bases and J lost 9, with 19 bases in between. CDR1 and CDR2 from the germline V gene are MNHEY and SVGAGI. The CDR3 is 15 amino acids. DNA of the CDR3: TGTGCCAGCACTCCAGGACAAGCCCTATCTTCACCCCTCCACTTT. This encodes CASTPGQALSSPLHF.

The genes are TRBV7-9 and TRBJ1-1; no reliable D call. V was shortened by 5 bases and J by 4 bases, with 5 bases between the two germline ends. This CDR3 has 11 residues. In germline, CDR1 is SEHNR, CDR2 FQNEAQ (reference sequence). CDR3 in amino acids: CASSPLTEAFF. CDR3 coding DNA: TGTGCCAGCAGCCCCCTCACTGAAGCTTTCTTT.

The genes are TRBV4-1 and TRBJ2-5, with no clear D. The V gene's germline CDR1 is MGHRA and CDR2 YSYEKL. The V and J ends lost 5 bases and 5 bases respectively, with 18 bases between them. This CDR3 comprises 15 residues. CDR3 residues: CASSVRSSTVETQYF. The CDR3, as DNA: TGCGCCAGCAGCGTTCGCTCATCTACGGTTGAGACCCAGTACTTC.

CDR3 sequence: CASSLGSSFSYEQYF. The CDR3 DNA is TGTGCCAGCAGCTTAGGTAGCTCCTTCTCCTACGAGCAGTACTTC. J is TRBJ2-7 and V is TRBV13; D gene ambiguous. The V end lost 0 bases, the J end lost 0 bases, and 9 bases lay between the germline ends. The CDR3 runs 15 residues. Germline CDR1 PRHDT, CDR2 FYEKMQ (reference sequence).

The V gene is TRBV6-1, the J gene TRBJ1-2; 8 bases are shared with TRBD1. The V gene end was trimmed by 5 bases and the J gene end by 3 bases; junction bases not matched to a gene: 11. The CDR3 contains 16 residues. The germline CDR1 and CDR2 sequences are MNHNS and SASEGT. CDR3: CASSQGDRGTHYGYTF. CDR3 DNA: TGTGCCAGCAGTCAAGGAGACAGGGGTACACACTATGGCTACACCTTC.

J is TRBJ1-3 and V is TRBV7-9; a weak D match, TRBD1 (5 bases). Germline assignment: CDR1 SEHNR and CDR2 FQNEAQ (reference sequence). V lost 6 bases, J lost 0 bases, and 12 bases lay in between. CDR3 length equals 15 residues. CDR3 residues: CASRSDSRSGNTIYF. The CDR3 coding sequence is TGTGCCAGCAGATCTGACAGCCGCTCTGGAAACACCATATATTTT. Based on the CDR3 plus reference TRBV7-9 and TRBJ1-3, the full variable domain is DTGVSQNPRHKITKRGQNVTFRCDPISEHNRLYWYRQTLGQGPEFLTYFQNEAQLEKSRLLSDRFSAERPKGSFSTLEIQRTEQGDSAMYLCASRSDSRSGNTIYFGEGSWLTVV.

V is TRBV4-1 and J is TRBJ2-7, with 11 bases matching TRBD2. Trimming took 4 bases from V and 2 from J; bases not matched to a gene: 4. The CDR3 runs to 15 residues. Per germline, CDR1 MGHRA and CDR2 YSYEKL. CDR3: CASSPVAGGPYEQYF. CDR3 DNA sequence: TGCGCCAGCAGCCCTGTAGCGGGGGGGCCCTACGAGCAGTACTTC.

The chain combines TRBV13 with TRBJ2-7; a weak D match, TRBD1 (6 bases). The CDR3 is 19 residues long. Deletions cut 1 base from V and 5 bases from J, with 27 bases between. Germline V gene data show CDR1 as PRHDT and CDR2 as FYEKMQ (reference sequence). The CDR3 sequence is CASSLARKFQGKKSDEQYF. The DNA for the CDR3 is TGTGCCAGCAGCTTAGCGCGTAAATTTCAGGGGAAAAAAAGCGACGAGCAGTACTTC.

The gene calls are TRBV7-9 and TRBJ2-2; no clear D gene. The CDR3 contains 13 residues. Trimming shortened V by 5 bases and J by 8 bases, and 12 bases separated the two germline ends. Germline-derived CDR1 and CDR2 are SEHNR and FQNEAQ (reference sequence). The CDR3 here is CASSPPPLGELFF. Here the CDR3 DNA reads TGTGCCAGCAGCCCCCCCCCTCTGGGGGAGCTGTTTTTT.

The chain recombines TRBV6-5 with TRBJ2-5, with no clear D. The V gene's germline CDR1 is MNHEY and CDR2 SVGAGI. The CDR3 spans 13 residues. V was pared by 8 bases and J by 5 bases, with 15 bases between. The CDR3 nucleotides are TGTGCCAGCTCACCTAGTTCATGGGAGACCCAGTACTTC. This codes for CASSPSSWETQYF.

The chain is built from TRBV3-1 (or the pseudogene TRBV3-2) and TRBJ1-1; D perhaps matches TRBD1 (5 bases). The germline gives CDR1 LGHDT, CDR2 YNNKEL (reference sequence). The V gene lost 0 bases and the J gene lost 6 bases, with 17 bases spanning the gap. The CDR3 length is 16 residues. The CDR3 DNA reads TGTGCCAGCAGCCAAGAGGCGGGGACGGCGTTACCTGAAGCTTTCTTT. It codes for CASSQEAGTALPEAFF.

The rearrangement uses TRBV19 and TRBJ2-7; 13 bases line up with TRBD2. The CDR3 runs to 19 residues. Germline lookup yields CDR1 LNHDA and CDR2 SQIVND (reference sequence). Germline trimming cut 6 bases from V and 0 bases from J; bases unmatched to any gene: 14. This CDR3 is CASRIPGLAGLGDSYEQYF. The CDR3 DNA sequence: TGTGCCAGTAGGATACCGGGACTAGCGGGACTAGGGGACTCCTACGAGCAGTACTTC.

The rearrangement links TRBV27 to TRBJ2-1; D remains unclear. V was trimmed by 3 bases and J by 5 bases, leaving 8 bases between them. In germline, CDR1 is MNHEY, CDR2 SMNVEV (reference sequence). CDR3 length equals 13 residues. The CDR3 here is CASSFPPNNEQFF. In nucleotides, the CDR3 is TGTGCCAGCAGTTTCCCCCCCAACAATGAGCAGTTCTTC.

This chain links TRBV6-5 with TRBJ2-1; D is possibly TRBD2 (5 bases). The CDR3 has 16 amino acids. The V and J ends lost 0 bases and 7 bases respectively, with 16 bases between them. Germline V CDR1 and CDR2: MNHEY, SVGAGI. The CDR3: CASSYSREIPGNEQFF. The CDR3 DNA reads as TGTGCCAGCAGTTACTCGAGGGAAATCCCTGGGAATGAGCAGTTCTTC.

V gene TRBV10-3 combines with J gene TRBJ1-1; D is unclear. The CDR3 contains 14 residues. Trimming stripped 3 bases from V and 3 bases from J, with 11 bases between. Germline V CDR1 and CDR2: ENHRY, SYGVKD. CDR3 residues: CAISDGGTHTEAFF. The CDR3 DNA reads TGTGCCATCAGTGACGGCGGTACTCACACTGAAGCTTTCTTT.

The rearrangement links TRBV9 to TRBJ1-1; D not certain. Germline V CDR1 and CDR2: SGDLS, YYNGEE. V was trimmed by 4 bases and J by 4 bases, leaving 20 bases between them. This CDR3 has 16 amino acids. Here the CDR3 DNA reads TGTGCCAGCAGCAATTGGGAGAAGGGAGCGGCCACTGAAGCTTTCTTT. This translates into CASSNWEKGAATEAFF.

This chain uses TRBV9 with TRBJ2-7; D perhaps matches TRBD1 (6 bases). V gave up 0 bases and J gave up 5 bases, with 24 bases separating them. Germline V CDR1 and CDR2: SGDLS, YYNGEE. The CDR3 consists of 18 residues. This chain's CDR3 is CASSVGHIDSWPGDEQYF. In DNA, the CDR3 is TGTGCCAGCAGCGTAGGTCACATCGACTCATGGCCAGGGGACGAGCAGTACTTC.

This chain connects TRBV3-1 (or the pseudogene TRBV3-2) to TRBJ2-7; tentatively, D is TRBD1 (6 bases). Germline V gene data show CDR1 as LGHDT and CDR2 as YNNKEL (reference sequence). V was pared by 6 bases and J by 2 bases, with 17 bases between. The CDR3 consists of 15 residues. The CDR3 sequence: CASRFRDMNTYEQYF. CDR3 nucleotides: TGTGCCAGCAGATTCCGGGACATGAACACCTACGAGCAGTACTTC.

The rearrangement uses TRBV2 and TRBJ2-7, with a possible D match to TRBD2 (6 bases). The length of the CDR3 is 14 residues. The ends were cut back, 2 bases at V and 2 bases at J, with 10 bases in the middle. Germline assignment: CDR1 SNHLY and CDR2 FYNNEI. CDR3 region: CASSEPRDPYEQYF. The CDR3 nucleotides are TGTGCCAGCAGTGAACCGCGGGACCCCTACGAGCAGTACTTC.

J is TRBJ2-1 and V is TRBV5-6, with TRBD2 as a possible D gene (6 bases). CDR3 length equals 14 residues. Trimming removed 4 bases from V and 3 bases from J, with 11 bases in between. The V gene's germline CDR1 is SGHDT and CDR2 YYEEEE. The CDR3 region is CASSRDWNYNEQFF. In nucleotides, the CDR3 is TGTGCCAGCAGCCGGGACTGGAACTACAATGAGCAGTTCTTC.

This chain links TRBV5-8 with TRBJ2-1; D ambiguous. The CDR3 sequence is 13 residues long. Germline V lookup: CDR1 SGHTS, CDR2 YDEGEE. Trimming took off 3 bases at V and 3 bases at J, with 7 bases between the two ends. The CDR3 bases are TGTGCCAGCAGCTCCTTCTTCTACAATGAGCAGTTCTTC. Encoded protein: CASSSFFYNEQFF.

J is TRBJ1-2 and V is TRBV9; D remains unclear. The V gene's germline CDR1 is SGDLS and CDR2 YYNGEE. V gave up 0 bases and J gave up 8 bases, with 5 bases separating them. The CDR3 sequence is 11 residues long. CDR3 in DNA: TGTGCCAGCAGCGTAGCCGGGGGCTACACCTTC. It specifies CASSVAGGYTF.

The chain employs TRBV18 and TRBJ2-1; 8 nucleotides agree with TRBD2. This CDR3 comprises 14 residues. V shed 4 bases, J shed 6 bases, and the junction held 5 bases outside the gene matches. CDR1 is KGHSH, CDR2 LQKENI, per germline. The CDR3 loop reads CASSLSGTSNEQFF. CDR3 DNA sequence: TGTGCCAGCTCACTTTCCGGGACTAGCAATGAGCAGTTCTTC.

Here the CDR3 reads CASSLGTGEGEKLFF. CDR3 DNA: TGTGCCAGCAGCCTTGGGACAGGGGAGGGTGAAAAACTGTTTTTT. The chain employs TRBV5-6 and TRBJ1-4, with 10 bases identical to TRBD1. V was pared by 4 bases and J by 7 bases, with 7 bases of the junction left unmatched. Germline CDR1 is SGHDT and CDR2 is YYEEEE. The CDR3 contains 15 residues.